This T cell receptor beta chain was recovered during a study of spatial heterogeneity in lung cancer. Across the whole study: Where available, sequencing covered follow-up PBMC samples, taken at a median of about two years after resection. Points from the study as a whole: Ubiquitous, expanded tumor-derived TCRs were more frequently observed in blood at resection than at follow-up.

The time point is: blood at routine non-recurrence follow-up after resection. Unsorted whole RNA from tumor, nontumor lung or frozen PBMC underwent sequencing. A unique molecular identifier was attached to every TCR cDNA molecule. TCRdb reanalysed the 5' RACE reads using MiXCR and keeps one entry per CDR3 protein. The sample carries more than 40,000 distinct CDR3 sequences, 22% recorded once. V lost 4 bases and J lost 1, with 10 bases in between. The CDR3 contains 14 residues. As concerns this clonotype: The target antigen is unknown.

The chain couples TRBV12-3 or TRBV12-4 to TRBJ2-5; D tentatively reads TRBD1 or TRBD2 (5 bases each). This sequence was found in a female donor with early-stage non-small cell lung cancer. Sequenced material: PBMCs, taken at follow-up. The CDR3 spells CASSWGPVQETQYF. CDR3 bases: TGTGCCAGCAGTTGGGGACCCGTCCAAGAGACCCAGTACTTC.